The 11 T cell receptor beta chains below all came from one sample that was sequenced in a study of shared clonotypes between healthy human individuals. Naive CD8 isolation took CD45RO-negative cells positively selected for CCR7 and excluded terminally differentiated effector memory CD45RA+ cells. The table came from immunoSEQ multiplex PCR; TCRdb's copy has only in-frame clones and leaves some out. In the table there are some 2.1 million clones, about 95% of which are singletons. Source material: naive CD8+ T cells sorted from blood. Receptors originate from a man aged 18 to 29 in good health.

The chain employs TRBV4-3 and TRBJ2-1; D is ambiguous. The CDR3 sequence is 18 residues long. CDR1 and CDR2 from the germline V gene are LGHNA and YSLEER. Trimming removed 0 bases from V and 0 bases from J, with 15 bases in between. CDR3 DNA sequence: TGCGCCAGCAGCCAAGATGCGACGCTTTTAAGCTCCTACAATGAGCAGTTCTTC. Protein: CASSQDATLLSSYNEQFF.

This clone was recorded only once. Here the CDR3 DNA reads TGCGCCAGCAGCCAAGAGCTGGGTGAGGGGGGTACGCAGTATTTT. Amino acid sequence: CASSQELGEGGTQYF. The rearrangement joins TRBV4-1 to TRBJ2-3; D tentatively reads TRBD1 or TRBD2 (6 bases each). Germline CDR1 and CDR2: MGHRA and YSYEKL. V gave up 0 bases and J gave up 8 bases, with 15 bases separating them. This CDR3 has 15 amino acids.

The chain has TRBV6-6 and TRBJ2-5; no clear D. The CDR3 covers 13 residues. Germline V gene sequence: CDR1 MNHNY, CDR2 SVGAGI (reference sequence). V lost 0 bases to trimming and J lost 5 bases, with 7 bases between them. CDR3 DNA: TGTGCCAGCAGTTACTCCCAGCCGGAGACCCAGTACTTC. This sequence encodes CASSYSQPETQYF.

CDR3 residues: CASSEHPSSTGDTQYF. CDR3 nucleotide sequence: TGCGCCAGCAGTGAGCACCCATCTTCAACTGGAGATACGCAGTATTTT. The chain uses TRBV10-2 and TRBJ2-3; D ambiguous. The V and J ends lost 2 bases and 5 bases respectively, with 17 bases between them. The CDR3 runs 16 residues. The germline V gene has CDR1 WSHSY and CDR2 SAAADI.

This sequence joins TRBV13 and TRBJ2-2, with 7 nucleotides matching TRBD1. CDR1 and CDR2 from the germline V gene are PRHDT and FYEKMQ (reference sequence). The CDR3 spans 16 residues. V lost 4 bases, J lost 5 bases, and 10 bases stayed unmatched. As DNA, the CDR3 is TGTGCCAGCAGCTCGTCAGGGGGAATGGGGACCGGGGAGCTGTTTTTT. Translated, it gives CASSSSGGMGTGELFF.

The rearrangement joins TRBV19 to TRBJ1-4; 8 bases line up with TRBD1. CDR1 and CDR2 (germline): LNHDA, SQIVND (reference sequence). This CDR3 comprises 16 residues. The V gene end was trimmed by 7 bases and the J gene end by 5 bases; junction bases not matched to a gene: 12. CDR3 in amino acids: CASTADREGTNEKLFF. CDR3 DNA sequence: TGTGCCAGTACCGCGGACAGGGAGGGTACGAATGAAAAACTGTTTTTT.

V usage is TRBV4-1 and J usage is TRBJ2-5, with 11 bases lining up with TRBD2. Trimming cost V 4 bases and J 5 bases; bases outside gene matches: 15. CDR3 size: 18 residues. Germline CDR1 is MGHRA and CDR2 is YSYEKL. CDR3 loop: CASSPPATLAGGEETQYF. As DNA, the CDR3 is TGCGCCAGCAGCCCTCCCGCCACTCTAGCGGGGGGTGAGGAGACCCAGTACTTC.

Concerning this clone: The sample has other DNA sequences that encode this CDR3 too. This chain joins TRBV7-9 and TRBJ2-3; D perhaps matches TRBD1 (6 bases). Germline CDR1 is SEHNR and CDR2 is FQNEAQ (reference sequence). Trimming stripped 1 base from V and 5 bases from J, with 10 bases between. The CDR3 has 14 residues. The CDR3 reads CASSLVGAEDTQYF. As DNA, the CDR3 is TGTGCCAGCAGCTTAGTGGGGGCTGAAGATACGCAGTATTTT.

A word on this clone: In the same sample, other DNA sequences code for this CDR3. This chain links TRBV10-1 with TRBJ2-7, with 8 nucleotides matching TRBD2. Germline trimming cut 2 bases from V and 0 bases from J; bases unmatched to any gene: 0. This CDR3 is built from 14 residues. Germline CDR1 reads WNHNN; CDR2 reads SYGVQD (reference sequence). The chain's CDR3 is CASSESGSSYEQYF. The CDR3 coding sequence is TGCGCCAGCAGTGAGAGCGGGAGCTCCTACGAGCAGTACTTC.

A word on this clone: Other DNA sequences in the sample encode the same CDR3. This chain uses TRBV19 with TRBJ1-5; D perhaps matches TRBD1 (6 bases). The V end lost 3 bases, the J end lost 3 bases, and 9 bases lay between the germline ends. Germline loops: CDR1 LNHDA, CDR2 SQIVND (reference sequence). The CDR3 totals 14 residues. The DNA of the CDR3 is TGTGCCAGTAGTATCAGGGACAACAATCAGCCCCAGCATTTT. Translating gives CASSIRDNNQPQHF.

The J gene is TRBJ2-7, the V gene TRBV11-2, with 7 bases matching TRBD2. Germline CDR1 and CDR2: SGHAT and FQNNGV. V shed 5 bases and J 1 base; nucleotides not matched to a gene: 11. This CDR3 is 16 amino acids long. CDR3 region: CASSPTQVAGSYEQYF. Here the CDR3 DNA reads TGTGCCAGCAGCCCAACCCAGGTAGCGGGTTCCTACGAGCAGTACTTC.